Listed below are T cell receptor beta chains from one sample, sequenced in a study of graft-versus-host responses after intestinal transplantation. Data came from immunoSEQ multiplex PCR; TCRdb stores just in-frame clones and leaves some out. The sample records more than 13,000 clones, 65% to 70% being singletons. Sequencing was performed on ileum tissue, taken roughly 720 days after intestinal transplantation. These receptor sequences come from a human patient who received an intestinal transplant, so some T cells may come from the graft donor. Each CDR3 is given with its conserved first and last residue. Each record gives: D gene, V gene, J gene, clone size, CDR3 DNA, CDR3 protein. A D gene is named only where the DNA matches it firmly. Size is stated for part of the rows, as once, few or many counts, or as a class when the clone is expanded.

>TRBD1|TRBV6-5|TRBJ1-2|-
TGTGCCAGCAAGGACCCCGGACAGGGGGCGAATGGCTACACCTTC
CASKDPGQGANGYTF
>-|TRBV4-1|TRBJ1-2|-
TGCGCCAGCAGCCACCTCAACTGGGGCCCCTATGGCTACACCTTC
CASSHLNWGPYGYTF
>-|TRBV10-3|TRBJ2-6|once
TGTGCCATCAGGACCGGGACTTTGAACTCTGGGGCCAACGTCCTGACTTTC
CAIRTGTLNSGANVLTF
>-|TRBV5-5|TRBJ2-7|-
TGTGCCAGCAGCTTTCGTCAGGTTGACTACGAGCAGTACTTC
CASSFRQVDYEQYF
>TRBD1|TRBV2|TRBJ1-3|few
TGTGCCAGCAGTGAAGTAGGGGGACAGGGAGCCACCATATATTTT
CASSEVGGQGATIYF
>TRBD1|TRBV6-5|TRBJ2-2|few
TGTGCCAGCAGTTCCCCGGACAGGGGCACCGGGGAGCTGTTTTTT
CASSSPDRGTGELFF
>-|TRBV30|TRBJ1-3|-
TGTGCCTGTCGAAACAGGGTTACTGGAAACACCATATATTTT
CACRNRVTGNTIYF
>TRBD1|TRBV10-3|TRBJ2-7|-
TGTGCCATCAGTGGGGGACAGGGCTACGAGCAGTACTTC
CAISGGQGYEQYF
>TRBD1|TRBV5-4|TRBJ1-2|-
TGTGCCAGCAGCTTGAGGGACAGGGGCGCGAGCTACACCTTC
CASSLRDRGASYTF
>-|TRBV10-2|TRBJ1-2|-
TGCGCCAGCAGTGGGCAGGGAGGTAGTGTTTATGGCTACACCTTC
CASSGQGGSVYGYTF
>TRBD1|TRBV25-1|TRBJ2-7|-
TGTGCCAGCACGGGTTATTTAGGACAGGGGGTCTACGAGCAGTACTTC
CASTGYLGQGVYEQYF